The clone carrying this T cell receptor (beta chain) was found once. The antigen is unknown. The data were obtained in a study of OX40 agonist ivuxolimab in advanced cancers. Overall study context: Cancers in dose escalation were hepatocellular, melanoma, renal cell and head and neck. General study points: Averaging showed that CD8+ T cells had more expanded clones than CD4+ did. Still undetermined is the antigen specificity of the expanded peripheral T cells. Clonal expansion among partial responders at 0.1-3.0 mg/kg ranked near the lowest.

TCRdb keeps only in-frame clones here, not all; method: immunoSEQ multiplex PCR. The sample consists of 25,000 to 35,000 clones, approximately 86% of them appearing once. This CDR3 comprises 12 residues. Deletions cut 8 bases from V and 0 bases from J, with 4 bases between. Germline CDR1 and CDR2: LGHNA and YSLEER. The chain links TRBV4-3 to TRBJ2-2, with no clear D. The specimen was CD4+ or CD8+ T cells sorted from blood, collected in a trial of the OX40 agonist ivuxolimab. This clonotype was obtained from an adult with an advanced solid tumor such as melanoma, head and neck, liver or kidney cancer. Here the CDR3 reads CASGTNTGELFF. The CDR3 DNA sequence: TGCGCCAGCGGGACGAACACCGGGGAGCTGTTTTTT.